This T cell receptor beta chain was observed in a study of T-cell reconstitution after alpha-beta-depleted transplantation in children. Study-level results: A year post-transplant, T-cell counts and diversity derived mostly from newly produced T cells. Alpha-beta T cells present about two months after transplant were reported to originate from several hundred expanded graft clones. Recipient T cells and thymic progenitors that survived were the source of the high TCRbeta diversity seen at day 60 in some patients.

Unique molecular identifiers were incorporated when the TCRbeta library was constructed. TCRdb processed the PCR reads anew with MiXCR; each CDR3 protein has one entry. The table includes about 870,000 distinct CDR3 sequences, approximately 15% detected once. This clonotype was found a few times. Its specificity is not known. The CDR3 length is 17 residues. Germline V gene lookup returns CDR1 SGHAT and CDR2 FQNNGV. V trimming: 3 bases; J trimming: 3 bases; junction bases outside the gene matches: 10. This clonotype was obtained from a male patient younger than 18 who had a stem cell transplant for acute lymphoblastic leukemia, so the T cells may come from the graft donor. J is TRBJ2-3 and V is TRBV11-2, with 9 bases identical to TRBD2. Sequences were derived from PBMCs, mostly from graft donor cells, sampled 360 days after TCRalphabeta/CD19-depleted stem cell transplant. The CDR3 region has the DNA TGTGCCAGCAGCTTTTGGCTAGCGGGAACGATGACAGATACGCAGTATTTT. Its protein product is CASSFWLAGTMTDTQYF.